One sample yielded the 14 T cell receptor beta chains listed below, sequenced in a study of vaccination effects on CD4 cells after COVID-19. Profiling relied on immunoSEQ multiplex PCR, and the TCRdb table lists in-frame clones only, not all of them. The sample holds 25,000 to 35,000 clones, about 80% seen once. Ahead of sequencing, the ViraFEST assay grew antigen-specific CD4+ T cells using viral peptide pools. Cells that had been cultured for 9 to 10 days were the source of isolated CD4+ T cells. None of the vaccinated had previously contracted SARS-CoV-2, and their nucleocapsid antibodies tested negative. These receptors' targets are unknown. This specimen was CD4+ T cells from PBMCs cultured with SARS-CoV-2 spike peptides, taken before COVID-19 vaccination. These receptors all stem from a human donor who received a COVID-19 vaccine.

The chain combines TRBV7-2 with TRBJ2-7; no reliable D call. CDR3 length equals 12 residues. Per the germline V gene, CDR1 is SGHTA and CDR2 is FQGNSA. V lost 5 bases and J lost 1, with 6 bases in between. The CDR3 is CASSVGSYEQYF. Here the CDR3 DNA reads TGTGCCAGCAGCGTCGGTTCCTACGAGCAGTACTTC.

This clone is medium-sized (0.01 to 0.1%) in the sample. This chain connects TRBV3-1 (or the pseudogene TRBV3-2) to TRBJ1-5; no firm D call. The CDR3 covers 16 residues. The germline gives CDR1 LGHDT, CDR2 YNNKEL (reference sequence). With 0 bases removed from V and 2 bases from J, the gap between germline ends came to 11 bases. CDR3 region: CASSQDLTGGNQPQHF. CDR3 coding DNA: TGTGCCAGCAGCCAAGATTTAACTGGGGGCAATCAGCCCCAGCATTTT.

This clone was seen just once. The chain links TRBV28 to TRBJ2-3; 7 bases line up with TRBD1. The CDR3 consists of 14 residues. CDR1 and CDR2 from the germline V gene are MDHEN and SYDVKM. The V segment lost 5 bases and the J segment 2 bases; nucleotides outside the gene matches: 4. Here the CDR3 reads CASSRDSPTDTQYF. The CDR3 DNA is TGTGCCAGCAGTCGGGACAGCCCCACAGATACGCAGTATTTT. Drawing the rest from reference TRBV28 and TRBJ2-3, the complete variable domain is DVKVTQSSRYLVKRTGEKVFLECVQDMDHENMFWYRQDPGLGLRLIYFSYDVKMKEKGDIPEGYSVSREKKERFSLILESASTNQTSMYLCASSRDSPTDTQYFGPGTRLTVL.

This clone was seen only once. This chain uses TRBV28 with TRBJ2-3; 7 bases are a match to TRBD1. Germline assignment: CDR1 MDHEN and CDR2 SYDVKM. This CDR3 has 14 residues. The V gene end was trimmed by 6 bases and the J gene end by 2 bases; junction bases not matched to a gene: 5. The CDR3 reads CASSHGTVTDTQYF. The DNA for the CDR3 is TGTGCCAGCAGCCATGGGACAGTCACAGATACGCAGTATTTT.

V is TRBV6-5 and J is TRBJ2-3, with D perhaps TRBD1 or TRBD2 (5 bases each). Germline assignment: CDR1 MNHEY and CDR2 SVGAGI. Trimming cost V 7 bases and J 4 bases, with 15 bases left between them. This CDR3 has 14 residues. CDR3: CASTRSMGADTQYF. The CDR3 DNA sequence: TGTGCCAGCACCCGGAGCATGGGGGCAGATACGCAGTATTTT.

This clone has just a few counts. The CDR3 DNA follows: TGCGCCAGCAGCTCCCAGGGACAGGGGGCGTCCGGCTACACCTTC. It specifies CASSSQGQGASGYTF. V gene TRBV4-1 combines with J gene TRBJ1-2; 12 nucleotides align to TRBD1. The CDR3 extends over 15 amino acids. V dropped 5 bases and J dropped 8; count of bases not matched to a gene: 9. The germline V gene has CDR1 MGHRA and CDR2 YSYEKL.

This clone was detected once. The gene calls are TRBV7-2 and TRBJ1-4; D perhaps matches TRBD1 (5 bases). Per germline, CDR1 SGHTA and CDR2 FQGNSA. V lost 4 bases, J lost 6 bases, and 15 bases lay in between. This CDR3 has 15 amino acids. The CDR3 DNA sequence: TGTGCCAGCAGCTCGGGTCGGGGCGGCGATGAAAAACTGTTTTTT. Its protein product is CASSSGRGGDEKLFF.

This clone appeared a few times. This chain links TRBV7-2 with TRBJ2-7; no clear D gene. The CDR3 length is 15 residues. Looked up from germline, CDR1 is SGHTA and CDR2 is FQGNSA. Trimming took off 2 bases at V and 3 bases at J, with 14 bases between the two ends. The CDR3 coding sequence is TGTGCCAGCAGCTTAAGGACCCCTAATATCTACGAGCAGTACTTC. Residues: CASSLRTPNIYEQYF.

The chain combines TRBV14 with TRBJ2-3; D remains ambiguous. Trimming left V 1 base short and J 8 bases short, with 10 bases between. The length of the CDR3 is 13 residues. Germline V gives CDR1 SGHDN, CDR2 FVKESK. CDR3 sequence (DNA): TGTGCCAGCAGCCAAGCCTTGATTTCTACGCAGTATTTT. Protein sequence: CASSQALISTQYF.

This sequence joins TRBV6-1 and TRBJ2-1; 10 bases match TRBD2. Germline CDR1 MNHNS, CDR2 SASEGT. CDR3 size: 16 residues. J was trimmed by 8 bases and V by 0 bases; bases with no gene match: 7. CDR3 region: CASSEASSGRYHEQFF. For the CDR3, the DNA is TGTGCCAGCAGTGAAGCAAGTAGCGGGAGGTACCATGAGCAGTTCTTC.

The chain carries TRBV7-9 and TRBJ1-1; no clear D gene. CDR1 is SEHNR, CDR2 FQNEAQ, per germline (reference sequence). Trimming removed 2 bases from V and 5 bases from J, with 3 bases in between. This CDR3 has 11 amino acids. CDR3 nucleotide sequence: TGTGCCAGCAGCTTATATACTGAAGCTTTCTTT. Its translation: CASSLYTEAFF.

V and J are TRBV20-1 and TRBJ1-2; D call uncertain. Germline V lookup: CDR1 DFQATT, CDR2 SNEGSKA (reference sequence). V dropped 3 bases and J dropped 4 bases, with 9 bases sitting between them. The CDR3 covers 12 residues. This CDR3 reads CSASREIYGYTF. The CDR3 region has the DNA TGCAGTGCTAGTAGGGAAATCTATGGCTACACCTTC.

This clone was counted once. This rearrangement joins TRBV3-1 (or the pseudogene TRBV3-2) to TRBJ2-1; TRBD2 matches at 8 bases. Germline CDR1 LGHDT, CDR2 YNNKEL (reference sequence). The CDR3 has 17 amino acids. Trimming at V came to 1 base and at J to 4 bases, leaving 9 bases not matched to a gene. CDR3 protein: CASSQGAGGYPYNEQFF. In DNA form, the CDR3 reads TGTGCCAGCAGCCAAGGGGCGGGGGGATACCCTTACAATGAGCAGTTCTTC.

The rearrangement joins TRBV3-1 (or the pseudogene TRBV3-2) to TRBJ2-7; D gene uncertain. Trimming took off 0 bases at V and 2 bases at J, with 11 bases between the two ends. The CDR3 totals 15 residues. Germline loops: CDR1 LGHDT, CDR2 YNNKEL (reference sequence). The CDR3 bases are TGTGCCAGCAGCCAAGATCGGCAGGAACCCTACGAGCAGTACTTC. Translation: CASSQDRQEPYEQYF.